This T cell receptor beta chain was observed in a study of blood T cell repertoires in COVID-19. In the study overall: PBMCs, B-cell-depleted T cells, or T cells were the source of the cDNA or gDNA that made up the material.

Looked up from germline, CDR1 is MNHEY and CDR2 is SVGAGI. V lost 2 bases to trimming and J lost 4 bases, with 8 bases between them. This CDR3 has 13 amino acids. Sequencing was performed with immunoSEQ multiplex PCR; in TCRdb, only in-frame clones are kept and a portion is missing. Among 35,000 to 40,000 clones, roughly 90% were seen once, and the ten largest hold roughly an eighth. The chain links TRBV6-5 to TRBJ1-2, with D perhaps matching TRBD1 (5 bases). The source of this sequence is a man aged 70-80 years with acute or convalescent COVID-19. Input material: peripheral blood. CDR3 region: CASSYQGGYGYTF. CDR3 DNA sequence: TGTGCCAGCAGTTACCAGGGCGGCTATGGCTACACCTTC.